This TCR beta chain was identified during a study of blood T cell repertoires in COVID-19 (dated by TCRdb to about 2020). Regarding the research as a whole: Samples from collaborators originated in the United States, Italy and Spain and spanned both the acute and convalescent phases of COVID-19. The sample metadata nearly always contained a de-identified subject ID, COVID-19 status, age in years and sex. Samples were obtained from the ongoing ImmuneRACE study (first 160 participants) and from 1,254 subjects provided by 6 global collaborators. The material from the prospective study consisted of cDNA or gDNA derived from T cells, B-cell-depleted T cells, or PBMCs. Where available, HLA class I and class II types were taken from metadata supplied by the sample provider and were not determined by assay-based typing. The repertoires were released in a freely available public database intended as a resource for research on the immune response to SARS-CoV-2. Subjects who had been exposed to COVID-19, were actively infected with it, or had recovered from it provided the deeply sampled blood TCRbeta repertoires that made up the dataset. Paper-wide results and their limitations: The amount of clinical and demographic metadata varied by source and participant and was provided uncurated.

A word on this clone: The clone's antigen remains unknown. No quality values exist for individual bases; no much larger clone is one base distant.

Relative to germline, V is 6 bases shorter and J is 4 bases shorter, with 15 bases between their ends. Taken from the germline V gene, the CDR1 and CDR2 loops are MNHEY and SVGAGI. There are 15 amino acids in the CDR3, from cysteine to phenylalanine inclusive. Just the 45-base CDR3 DNA is kept, in frame starting at base 1. One collaborating source in Seattle enrolled patients during active infection and followed them longitudinally through the course of disease. Collaborating institutions collected whole blood in K2EDTA tubes following their own protocols. Collaborator samples were shipped for TCRbeta analysis as frozen whole blood, isolated PBMCs, or DNA extracted from either sample type. The immunoSEQ Assay, a bias-controlled multiplex PCR, was used to amplify TCRbeta CDR3 regions from genomic DNA. In the authors' own workflow: Nucleated cell counts per sample were estimated from amplification of reference gene primers within the assay. To quantify the absolute abundance of each unique TCRbeta CDR3 rearrangement, sequence reads were collapsed and filtered. For each sample, productive Simpson clonality was calculated as the square root of Simpson's diversity index across productive rearrangements. TCRdb obtained this table from immuneACCESS and retained in-frame rearrangements with V and J assigned. These tables miss some clones; where compared with another copy, unresolved V genes account for less than half of the shortfall, and the remainder is unexplained. The V and J calls and the clone size are those of that table, but D and trimming were determined from the DNA. For this sample the table gives about 200,000 clones, of which 70% to 80% were detected only once. The ten largest make up approximately 5.9% of the sample.

The sequence was collected from a middle-aged woman with COVID-19, enrolled during active disease. The sample was peripheral blood. The chain is encoded by TRBV6-5 joined to TRBJ1-4; 6 matching bases give a weak D call of TRBD1. The nucleotide sequence is given as TGTGCCAGCAGGGACAGAATGGTAGATAATGAAAAACTGTTTTTT. It translates as CASRDRMVDNEKLFF.